This T cell receptor (beta chain) came from a study of CD8+ T cells in alopecia areata. Study background: It was approximately 7-11-week-old female C3H/HeJ mice that received skin from approximately 6-13-month-old C3H/HeJ graft donors with spontaneous alopecia. Regarding the study as a whole: Scalp repertoires also include resident alphabeta T cells from normal skin.

It was cDNA, reverse transcribed from extracted RNA, that served as the sequencing template. Data came from immunoSEQ multiplex PCR; TCRdb stores just in-frame clones and leaves some out. This sample carries approximately 300,000 clones, none of them present only once. This clone has a handful of counts. Its antigen is undetermined. The listed genes are named as in mouse. The read terminates 4 residues before the CDR3 end, so the remaining end is supplied by the germline J gene. The V and J ends lost 0 bases and 0 bases respectively, with 7 bases between them. The CDR3 is 15 residues long. Germline V CDR1 and CDR2: NSQYPW, LRSPGD (reference sequence). The sorting of pooled cutaneous lymph node cells relied on CD4, CD8alpha, NKG2D, NKG2ACE and other markers.

The receptor's source is a C3H/HeJ mouse with alopecia areata. This strain's MHC haplotype is H2-k. Sequenced: CD4+ T cells sorted from a lymph node. The chain is built from TRBV1 and TRBJ2-3, with unresolved D. CDR3 in amino acids: CTCSAEVNSAETLYF. The DNA read from the CDR3 is TGCACCTGCAGTGCAGAGGTCAATAGTGCAGAA.